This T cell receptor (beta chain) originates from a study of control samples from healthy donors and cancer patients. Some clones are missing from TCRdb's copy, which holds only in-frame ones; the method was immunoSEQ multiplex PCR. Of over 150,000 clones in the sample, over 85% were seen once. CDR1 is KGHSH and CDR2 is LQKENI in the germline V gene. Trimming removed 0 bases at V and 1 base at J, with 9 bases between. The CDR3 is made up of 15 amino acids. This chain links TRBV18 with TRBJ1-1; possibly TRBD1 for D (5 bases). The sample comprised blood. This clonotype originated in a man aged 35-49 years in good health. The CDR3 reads CASSPPRQGNTEAFF. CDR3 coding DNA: TGTGCCAGCTCACCACCGCGGCAGGGGAACACTGAAGCTTTCTTT.